The T cell receptor (beta chain) described here comes from a study of identifying expanded T cells in peripheral blood. Study-wide results and caveats: Roughly two-week clone count variance significantly increased as total template count grew. Over approximately two and four weeks, about 17 and 20 clones changed, versus 1.2 between replicates.

Healthy donors had no documented immune events, such as infections, while sampled. To note about this clone: Its antigen remains unidentified.

Some clones are missing from TCRdb's copy, which holds only in-frame ones; the method was immunoSEQ multiplex PCR. The table shows around 94,000 clones, with approximately 81% occurring only once. The clonotype originates from a person aged 18-70 years in good health. The sample comprised blood.

The CDR3: CASSLGQGSQETQYF. The CDR3 DNA follows: TGTGCCAGCAGCTTAGGTCAGGGGAGTCAAGAGACCCAGTACTTC. The V and J genes are TRBV7-8 and TRBJ2-5, with D perhaps TRBD1 (6 bases). Germline V gives CDR1 SGHVS, CDR2 FQNEAQ. This CDR3 has 15 residues. V was shortened by 1 base and J by 2 bases, with 11 bases between the two germline ends. Drawing the rest from reference TRBV7-8 and TRBJ2-5, the complete variable domain is GAGVSQSPRYKVAKRGQDVALRCDPISGHVSLFWYQQALGQGPEFLTYFQNEAQLDKSGLPSDRFFAERPEGSVSTLKIQRTQQEDSAVYLCASSLGQGSQETQYFGPGTRLLVL.